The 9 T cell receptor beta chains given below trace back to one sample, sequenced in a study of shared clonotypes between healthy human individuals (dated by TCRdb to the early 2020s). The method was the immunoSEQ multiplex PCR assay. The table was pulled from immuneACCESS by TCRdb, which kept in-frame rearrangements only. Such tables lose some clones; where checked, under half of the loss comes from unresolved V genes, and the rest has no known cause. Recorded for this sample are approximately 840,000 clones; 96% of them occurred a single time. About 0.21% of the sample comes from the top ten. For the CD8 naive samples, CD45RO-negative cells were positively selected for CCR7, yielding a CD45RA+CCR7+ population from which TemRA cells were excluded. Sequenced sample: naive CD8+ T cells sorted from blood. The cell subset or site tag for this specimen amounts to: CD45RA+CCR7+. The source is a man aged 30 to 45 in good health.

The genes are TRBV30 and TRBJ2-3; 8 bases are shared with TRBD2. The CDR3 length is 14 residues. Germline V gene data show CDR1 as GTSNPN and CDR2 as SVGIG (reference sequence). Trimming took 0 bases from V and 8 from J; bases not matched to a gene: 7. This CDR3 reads CAWSVLAGGSTQYF. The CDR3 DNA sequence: TGTGCCTGGAGTGTACTCGCGGGAGGTAGTACGCAGTATTTT.

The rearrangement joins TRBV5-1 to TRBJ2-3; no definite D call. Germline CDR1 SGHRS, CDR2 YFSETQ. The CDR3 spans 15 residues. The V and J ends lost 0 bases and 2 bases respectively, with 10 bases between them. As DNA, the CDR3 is TGCGCCAGCAGCTTGGGAGATTCCTTCACAGATACGCAGTATTTT. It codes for CASSLGDSFTDTQYF.

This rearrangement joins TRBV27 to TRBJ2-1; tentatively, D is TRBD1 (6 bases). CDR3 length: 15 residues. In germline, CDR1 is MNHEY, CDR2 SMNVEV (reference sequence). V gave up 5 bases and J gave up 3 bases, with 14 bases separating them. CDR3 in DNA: TGTGCCAGCAGTAGGGGGACAAACCTCTACAATGAGCAGTTCTTC. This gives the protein CASSRGTNLYNEQFF.

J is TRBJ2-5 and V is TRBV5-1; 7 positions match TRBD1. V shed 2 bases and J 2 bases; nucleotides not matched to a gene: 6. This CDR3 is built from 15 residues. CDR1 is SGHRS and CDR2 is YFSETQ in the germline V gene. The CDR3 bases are TGCGCCAGCAGCTTCAGGGACAGCAGACAAGAGACCCAGTACTTC. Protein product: CASSFRDSRQETQYF.

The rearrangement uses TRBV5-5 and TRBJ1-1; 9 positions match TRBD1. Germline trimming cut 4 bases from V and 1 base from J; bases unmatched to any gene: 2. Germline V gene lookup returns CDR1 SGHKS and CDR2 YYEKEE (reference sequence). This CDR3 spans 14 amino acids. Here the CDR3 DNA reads TGTGCCAGCAGCCGGGGACAGGGGAACACTGAAGCTTTCTTT. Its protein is CASSRGQGNTEAFF.

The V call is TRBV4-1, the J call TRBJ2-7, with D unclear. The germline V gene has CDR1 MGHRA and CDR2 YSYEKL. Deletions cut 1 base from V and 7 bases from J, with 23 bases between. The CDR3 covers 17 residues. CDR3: CASSQGLRLTPSLEQYF. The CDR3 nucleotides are TGCGCCAGCAGCCAAGGTTTGAGGCTCACCCCAAGTTTAGAGCAGTACTTC.

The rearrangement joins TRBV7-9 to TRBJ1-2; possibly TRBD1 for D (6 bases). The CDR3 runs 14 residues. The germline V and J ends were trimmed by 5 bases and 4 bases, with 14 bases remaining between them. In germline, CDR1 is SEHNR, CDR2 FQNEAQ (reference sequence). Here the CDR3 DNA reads TGTGCCAGCAGCCCCAGGACAGAAATCTATGGCTACACCTTC. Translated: CASSPRTEIYGYTF. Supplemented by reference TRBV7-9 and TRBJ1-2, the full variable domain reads DTGVSQNPRHKITKRGQNVTFRCDPISEHNRLYWYRQTLGQGPEFLTYFQNEAQLEKSRLLSDRFSAERPKGSFSTLEIQRTEQGDSAMYLCASSPRTEIYGYTFGSGTRLTVV.

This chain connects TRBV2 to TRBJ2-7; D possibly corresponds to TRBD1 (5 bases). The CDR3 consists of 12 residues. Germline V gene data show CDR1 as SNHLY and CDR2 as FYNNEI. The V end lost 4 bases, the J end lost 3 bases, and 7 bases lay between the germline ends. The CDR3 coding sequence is TGTGCCAGCAGTGGACAGCTCTACGAGCAGTACTTC. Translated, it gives CASSGQLYEQYF.

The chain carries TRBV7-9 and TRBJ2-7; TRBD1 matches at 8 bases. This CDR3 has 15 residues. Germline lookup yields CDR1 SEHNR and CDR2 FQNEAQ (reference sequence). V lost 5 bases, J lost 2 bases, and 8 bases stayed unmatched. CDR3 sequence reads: CASSPDRDRPYEQYF. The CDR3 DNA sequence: TGTGCCAGCAGCCCGGACAGGGATCGACCCTACGAGCAGTACTTC.